The 20 T cell receptor beta chains in this list originate from one sample, sequenced in a study of CD8 T cells in ankylosing spondylitis. TCRdb re-analysed the 5' RACE reads in MiXCR, keeping a single row per CDR3 protein. The table includes about 280,000 distinct CDR3 sequences, about 20% detected once. The sequencing sample was made of blood, either unsorted or a sorted T cell fraction (not recorded which). The source of these receptors is a male donor with ankylosing spondylitis or in good health (not recorded which).

This clonotype has only a few counts. The J gene is TRBJ1-5, the V gene TRBV5-1; tentative D call: TRBD1 (5 bases). This CDR3 region has 16 residues. Trimming took off 5 bases at V and 2 bases at J, with 17 bases between the two ends. CDR1 and CDR2 from the germline V gene are SGHRS and YFSETQ. CDR3 loop: CASSKGGREGNQPQHF. The CDR3 region has the DNA TGCGCCAGCAGTAAGGGCGGCAGGGAAGGCAATCAGCCCCAGCATTTT.

This sequence joins TRBV6-1 and TRBJ1-4; 8 bases map to TRBD1. Unmatched junction bases numbered 3, after V lost 4 bases and J lost 5 bases. The CDR3 totals 14 residues. Germline V lookup: CDR1 MNHNS, CDR2 SASEGT. The CDR3 reads CASSVAGGNEKLFF. Here the CDR3 DNA reads TGTGCCAGCAGTGTGGCAGGGGGCAATGAAAAACTGTTTTTT.

This clonotype was observed at least ten times. J is TRBJ2-7 and V is TRBV12-3 or TRBV12-4; D gene uncertain. V gave up 6 bases and J gave up 3 bases, with 12 bases separating them. The CDR3 is made up of 13 amino acids. CDR3 DNA sequence: TGTGCCAGCAGCCAAACTTGGGGCTACGAGCAGTACGTC. It is translated as CASSQTWGYEQYV.

This chain links TRBV6-1 with TRBJ2-7, with 10 bases identical to TRBD1. In germline, CDR1 is MNHNS, CDR2 SASEGT. After removal of 6 bases from V and 2 bases from J, the junction contained 7 bases not matched to a gene. The CDR3 has 15 residues. The CDR3 spells CASSSTGGLTYEQYV. The CDR3 coding sequence is TGTGCCAGCAGCTCGACAGGGGGCCTGACCTACGAGCAGTACGTC.

The chain uses TRBV24-1 and TRBJ2-3; perhaps TRBD2 as D (6 bases). This CDR3 is built from 15 residues. The V end was cut by 9 bases, the J end by 2 bases, with 17 bases between. In germline, CDR1 is KGHDR, CDR2 SFDVKD. CDR3 loop: CATASRRAATDTQYF. The CDR3 DNA is TGTGCCACCGCCTCAAGGAGGGCCGCCACAGATACGCAGTATTTT.

Of note for this clonotype: A much larger clone is a single base away; this may be a read error. The chain joins TRBV7-9 to TRBJ1-2; D gene uncertain. Trimming removed 1 base at V and 4 bases at J, with 7 bases between. This CDR3 comprises 13 residues. Germline loops: CDR1 SEHNR, CDR2 FQNEAQ (reference sequence). The CDR3 DNA is TGTGCCAGCAGCTTAGGGTCGAGCTATGGCTACACCTTC. Translating gives CASSLGSSYGYTF.

This clonotype has only a few counts. The chain uses TRBV5-1 and TRBJ2-5; D is tentatively TRBD1 or TRBD2 (7 bases each). This CDR3 contains 14 residues. Germline CDR1 reads SGHRS; CDR2 reads YFSETQ. Trimming took off 6 bases at V and 5 bases at J, with 17 bases between the two ends. The CDR3 sequence: CASTPGGARETQYF. Written as DNA, the CDR3 is TGCGCCAGCACCCCAGGGGGGGCCCGTGAGACCCAGTACTTC. Variable domain in full (rest from reference TRBV5-1 and TRBJ2-5): KAGVTQTPRYLIKTRGQQVTLSCSPISGHRSVSWYQQTPGQGLQFLFEYFSETQRNKGNFPGRFSGRQFSNSRSEMNVSTLELGDSALYLCASTPGGARETQYFGPGTRLLVL.

The V gene is TRBV15, the J gene TRBJ2-5; 8 nucleotides agree with TRBD1. The V gene's germline CDR1 is LNHNV and CDR2 YYDKDF (reference sequence). V was pared by 7 bases and J by 5 bases, with 12 bases of the junction left unmatched. CDR3 size: 15 residues. The DNA for the CDR3 is TGTGCCACCACGAGAGGGCAGGGGGCTTTCGAGACCCAGTACTTC. Translating it yields CATTRGQGAFETQYF.

The V gene is TRBV29-1, the J gene TRBJ2-5; D ambiguous. Trimming stripped 6 bases from V and 1 base from J, with 9 bases between. The CDR3 has 12 amino acids. The germline CDR1 and CDR2 sequences are SQVTM and ANQGSEA. CDR3 DNA: TGCAGCGTAGGCACGGCCCAAGAGACCCAGTACTTC. Its translation: CSVGTAQETQYF. Full variable domain (outside the CDR3, taken from reference TRBV29-1 and TRBJ2-5): SAVISQKPSRDICQRGTSLTIQCQVDSQVTMMFWYRQQPGQSLTLIATANQGSEATYESGFVIDKFPISRPNLTFSTLTVSNMSPEDSSIYLCSVGTAQETQYFGPGTRLLVL.

With respect to this clonotype: The junction and the germline gene differ at one end; a read error may be behind it. The genes are TRBV5-1 and TRBJ2-5, with TRBD1 as a possible D gene (5 bases). This CDR3 contains 15 residues. Germline lookup yields CDR1 SGHRS and CDR2 YFSETQ. CDR3 coding DNA: TGCACCAGCAGCTTGAGATCAGGGCACCAAGAGACCCAGTACTTC. This codes for CTSSLRSGHQETQYF.

This clonotype was seen a handful of times. The chain links TRBV4-1 to TRBJ1-5; 11 bases align to TRBD1. The CDR3 length is 15 residues. V gave up 4 bases and J gave up 7 bases; unmatched junction bases: 6. Germline lookup yields CDR1 MGHRA and CDR2 YSYEKL. In nucleotides, the CDR3 is TGCGCCAGCAGCCTATCCCGGGACAGGGGGCAGCCCCAGCATTTT. Translating it yields CASSLSRDRGQPQHF.

The rearrangement links TRBV27 to TRBJ2-1, with 11 positions matching TRBD2. V shed 8 bases, J shed 10 bases, and the junction held 13 bases outside the gene matches. Germline V gene sequence: CDR1 MNHEY, CDR2 SMNVEV (reference sequence). The CDR3 loop spans 15 amino acids. This CDR3 reads CASRPGTSGYGEQFF. CDR3 sequence (DNA): TGTGCCAGCCGCCCCGGGACTAGCGGTTATGGCGAGCAGTTCTTC.

The genes are TRBV7-6 and TRBJ2-7, with a tentative D call TRBD1 (6 bases). Germline V gene sequence: CDR1 SGHVS, CDR2 FNYEAQ. Deletions cut 2 bases from V and 1 base from J, with 12 bases between. The CDR3 has 15 amino acids. The CDR3 spells CASSLYTGPSYEQYV. The CDR3 DNA reads TGTGCCAGCAGCTTATATACAGGGCCTTCCTACGAGCAGTACGTC.

This clonotype was seen repeatedly, ten times or more. V usage is TRBV27 and J usage is TRBJ1-1, with 8 bases fitting TRBD1. This CDR3 contains 14 residues. The V segment lost 6 bases and the J segment 7 bases; nucleotides outside the gene matches: 10. Germline V gene sequence: CDR1 MNHEY, CDR2 SMNVEV (reference sequence). CDR3 residues: CASRLGATGGEAFF. In nucleotides, the CDR3 is TGTGCCAGCAGGTTGGGCGCTACAGGGGGTGAAGCTTTCTTT.

In this sample, this clonotype turned up a few times. As DNA, the CDR3 is TGCAGTGCCGGACAGGGGGCCCTTTCTGGGGCCAACGTCCTGACTTTC. Its translation is CSAGQGALSGANVLTF. This chain links TRBV20-1 with TRBJ2-6; 11 positions match TRBD1. The CDR3 has 16 residues. Germline V lookup: CDR1 DFQATT, CDR2 SNEGSKA (reference sequence). V was pared by 6 bases and J by 1 base, with 5 bases of the junction left unmatched.

The sample holds a few counts of this clonotype. This chain connects TRBV20-1 to TRBJ2-2, with 14 nucleotides matching TRBD2. CDR3 length: 18 amino acids. Germline CDR1 reads DFQATT; CDR2 reads SNEGSKA (reference sequence). V was pared by 2 bases and J by 4 bases, with 9 bases of the junction left unmatched. CDR3 region: CSARTGTSGGRVTGELFF. The CDR3 nucleotides read TGCAGTGCTAGAACCGGGACTAGCGGGGGCCGTGTCACCGGGGAGCTGTTTTTT.

This clonotype was recorded a few times. The rearrangement links TRBV25-1 to TRBJ2-5; TRBD2 aligns across 8 bases. V lost 5 bases and J lost 1; bases outside the gene matches: 6. The CDR3 totals 15 residues. CDR1 and CDR2 (germline): MGHDK, SYGVNS. CDR3 nucleotides: TGTGCCAGCAGTTTAGGCGGGACTAGCCAAGAGACCCAGTACTTC. It yields the protein CASSLGGTSQETQYF. Together with reference TRBV25-1 and TRBJ2-5, the CDR3 gives the full variable domain: EADIYQTPRYLVIGTGKKITLECSQTMGHDKMYWYQQDPGMELHLIHYSYGVNSTEKGDLSSESTVSRIRTEHFPLTLESARPSHTSQYLCASSLGGTSQETQYFGPGTRLLVL.

This rearrangement joins TRBV20-1 to TRBJ2-5, with a tentative D call TRBD1 (5 bases). The length of the CDR3 is 13 residues. V dropped 1 base and J dropped 2 bases, with 8 bases sitting between them. From germline, CDR1 is DFQATT and CDR2 SNEGSKA (reference sequence). The CDR3 DNA reads TGCAGTGCTAGAGGACAGCTACAAGAGACCCAGTACTTC. Its translation: CSARGQLQETQYF.

In this sample, this clonotype turned up a few times. The CDR3 protein is CASSYTPDRDTEAFF. CDR3 coding DNA: TGTGCCAGCAGCTACACCCCGGACAGGGACACTGAAGCTTTCTTT. The chain has TRBV6-5 and TRBJ1-1; 8 nucleotides align to TRBD1. From germline, CDR1 is MNHEY and CDR2 SVGAGI. The trim removed 6 bases at V and 3 bases at J, leaving 9 bases unmatched. The CDR3 runs 15 residues.

The chain uses TRBV12-3 or TRBV12-4 and TRBJ1-1, with D possibly being TRBD1 (6 bases). This CDR3 comprises 15 residues. Trimming stripped 1 base from V and 3 bases from J, with 12 bases between. The chain's CDR3 is CASSLGAGVDTEAFF. The CDR3 DNA is TGTGCCAGCAGTTTAGGGGCAGGGGTGGACACTGAAGCTTTCTTT.